This T cell receptor (beta chain) was sequenced for a study of T cells in tumors after PD-1 blockade. Overall study findings and caveats: Squamous carcinoma: roughly 50% of expanded exhausted clones novel, versus 29% of other expanded CD8+ clones.

CDR1 MDHEN and CDR2 SYDVKM come from the germline V gene. V gave up 6 bases and J gave up 3 bases; unmatched junction bases: 6. CDR3 size: 15 residues. Sequenced by immunoSEQ multiplex PCR; TCRdb stores in-frame clones only, minus some. The sample yields 10,000 to 15,000 clones, around 60% seen once. Turning to this clone: Antigen: not known.

The rearrangement joins TRBV28 to TRBJ2-1; TRBD2 matches 9 bases. This sequence originates from a human donor with cutaneous squamous cell carcinoma. The sequenced sample was tumor tissue, obtained before anti-PD-1 treatment. The CDR3 nucleotides are TGTGCCAGCAGGCGCGGCGGGGGGGGCTACAATGAGCAGTTCTTC. Its translation is CASRRGGGGYNEQFF.